One T cell receptor beta chain is described in this entry. The antigen is unknown. Regarding time point: pretreatment peripheral blood. This specimen comes from a study of PD-L1 blockade in urothelial cancer. Study in general: Typically, measured as a median, blood samples had about 140,000 T cells. Study-wide findings and caveats: Better survival was forecast by a pretreatment blood TCR clonality below the median. Blood clones associated with the tumor expanded more at 3 weeks in durable-benefit patients.

Spiking of synthetic TCR analog templates was performed in each PCR. Data came from immunoSEQ multiplex PCR; TCRdb stores just in-frame clones and leaves some out. This table holds around 130,000 clones, 70% to 85% found once. The CDR3 sequence is 16 residues long. With 4 bases removed from V and 2 bases from J, the gap between germline ends came to 17 bases. Germline loops: CDR1 MDHEN, CDR2 SYDVKM. The chain is built from TRBV28 and TRBJ1-1; D is unresolved. The sample consisted of PBMCs, taken around atezolizumab (anti-PD-L1) treatment. This clonotype was sampled from a middle-aged man with urothelial cancer. The CDR3 DNA follows: TGTGCCAGCAGTTCCCATCGTTGGCGGATTAACACTGAAGCTTTCTTT. Its protein product is CASSSHRWRINTEAFF.